This is a list of T cell receptor beta chains from one sample in a study of blood T cell repertoires in COVID-19. Generated by immunoSEQ multiplex PCR, the TCRdb table keeps only in-frame clones and is missing some. This table has approximately 110,000 clones, roughly 72% appearing once. The sequencing sample was made of peripheral blood. The receptors here all came from a man aged 80 or over with COVID-19, enrolled during active disease. Both conserved end residues are part of each CDR3. Fields, in order: J gene, clone size, V gene, D gene, CDR3 protein, CDR3 DNA. A D gene is named only where the DNA matches it firmly. Size tells how often a clone was seen (once, few, many) or the class of an expanded clone, and some rows leave it out.

j_gene: TRBJ2-7; abundance: NA; v_gene: TRBV10-3; d_gene: NA; CDR3aa: CAIQGQSLDEQYF; CDR3nt: TGTGCCATCCAGGGGCAGTCGCTGGACGAGCAGTACTTC
j_gene: TRBJ2-4; abundance: NA; v_gene: TRBV7-2; d_gene: NA; CDR3aa: CASSLGGNIQYF; CDR3nt: TGTGCCAGCAGCTTAGGCGGGAACATTCAGTACTTC
j_gene: TRBJ1-1; abundance: NA; v_gene: TRBV6-5; d_gene: NA; CDR3aa: CASRGAPLGTEAFF; CDR3nt: TGTGCCAGCAGGGGAGCCCCACTGGGGACTGAAGCTTTCTTT
j_gene: TRBJ2-3; abundance: NA; v_gene: TRBV15; d_gene: NA; CDR3aa: CATSRDPTLRAPDTQYF; CDR3nt: TGTGCCACCAGCAGAGATCCGACGCTGAGGGCCCCAGATACGCAGTATTTT
j_gene: TRBJ1-3; abundance: NA; v_gene: TRBV6-6; d_gene: NA; CDR3aa: CASTREHTIYF; CDR3nt: TGTGCCAGCACCAGGGAACACACCATATATTTT
j_gene: TRBJ2-3; abundance: NA; v_gene: TRBV3-1/TRBV3-2; d_gene: TRBD2; CDR3aa: CASSQGDYTDTQYF; CDR3nt: TGTGCCAGTAGCCAAGGGGACTACACAGATACGCAGTATTTT
j_gene: TRBJ2-7; abundance: NA; v_gene: TRBV5-1; d_gene: TRBD2; CDR3aa: CASSRSGTTYEQYF; CDR3nt: TGCGCCAGCAGCAGGAGCGGGACTACCTACGAGCAGTACTTC
j_gene: TRBJ1-6; abundance: NA; v_gene: TRBV5-4; d_gene: TRBD1; CDR3aa: CASSLKSGQVNSPLHF; CDR3nt: TGTGCCAGCAGCTTGAAGTCGGGACAGGTTAATTCACCCCTCCACTTT
j_gene: TRBJ2-1; abundance: NA; v_gene: TRBV5-5; d_gene: NA; CDR3aa: CASSSKTGSSYNEQFF; CDR3nt: TGTGCCAGCAGCTCCAAGACTGGCAGCTCCTACAATGAGCAGTTCTTC
j_gene: TRBJ2-7; abundance: NA; v_gene: TRBV29-1; d_gene: TRBD1; CDR3aa: CSVGGTGDYEQYF; CDR3nt: TGCAGCGTTGGAGGGACAGGGGACTACGAGCAGTACTTC
j_gene: TRBJ2-7; abundance: NA; v_gene: TRBV5-8; d_gene: TRBD1; CDR3aa: CASSSDRGDEQYF; CDR3nt: TGTGCCAGCAGCTCGGACAGGGGGGATGAGCAGTACTTC
j_gene: TRBJ2-3; abundance: NA; v_gene: TRBV7-2; d_gene: NA; CDR3aa: CASSLRLDTQYF; CDR3nt: TGTGCCAGCAGCTTAAGACTAGATACGCAGTATTTT
j_gene: TRBJ2-3; abundance: NA; v_gene: TRBV5-4; d_gene: NA; CDR3aa: CASSPGWSPDTQYF; CDR3nt: TGTGCCAGCAGCCCTGGCTGGTCTCCAGATACGCAGTATTTT
j_gene: TRBJ1-2; abundance: NA; v_gene: TRBV20-1; d_gene: NA; CDR3aa: CSASISNYGYTF; CDR3nt: TGCAGTGCTAGTATATCTAACTATGGCTACACCTTC
j_gene: TRBJ2-3; abundance: NA; v_gene: TRBV28; d_gene: TRBD2; CDR3aa: CASSRRDYFTDTQYF; CDR3nt: TGTGCCAGCAGTCGGCGGGACTACTTCACAGATACGCAGTATTTT
j_gene: TRBJ1-2; abundance: NA; v_gene: TRBV5-5; d_gene: NA; CDR3aa: CASSLQGYYGYTF; CDR3nt: TGTGCCAGCAGTCTCCAGGGATACTATGGCTACACCTTC
j_gene: TRBJ1-2; abundance: NA; v_gene: TRBV29-1; d_gene: NA; CDR3aa: CSVWHRGYGYTF; CDR3nt: TGCAGCGTATGGCATAGAGGCTATGGCTACACCTTC
j_gene: TRBJ1-1; abundance: NA; v_gene: TRBV28; d_gene: TRBD1; CDR3aa: CASSWGQAGMNTEAFF; CDR3nt: TGTGCCAGCAGCTGGGGACAGGCCGGTATGAACACTGAAGCTTTCTTT
j_gene: TRBJ1-5; abundance: NA; v_gene: TRBV5-1; d_gene: NA; CDR3aa: CASSFGEGNQPQHF; CDR3nt: TGCGCCAGCAGCTTCGGGGAGGGCAATCAGCCCCAGCATTTT
j_gene: TRBJ1-2; abundance: NA; v_gene: TRBV13; d_gene: NA; CDR3aa: CASSFFSQGDIYGYTF; CDR3nt: TGTGCCAGCAGCTTTTTCTCTCAAGGGGACATCTATGGCTACACCTTC
j_gene: TRBJ2-7; abundance: NA; v_gene: TRBV21-1; d_gene: NA; CDR3aa: CASSKATVTVAGDSGYEQYF; CDR3nt: TGTGCCAGCAGCAAAGCTACAGTTACGGTAGCGGGAGACTCTGGCTACGAGCAGTACTTC
j_gene: TRBJ1-1; abundance: NA; v_gene: TRBV14; d_gene: NA; CDR3aa: CASSLVQGTEAFF; CDR3nt: TGTGCCAGCAGCCTCGTACAGGGCACTGAAGCTTTCTTT
j_gene: TRBJ1-5; abundance: NA; v_gene: TRBV15; d_gene: NA; CDR3aa: CATSSQQGSGRGNQPQHF; CDR3nt: TGTGCCACCAGCAGCCAACAAGGTTCGGGGCGGGGGAATCAGCCCCAGCATTTT
j_gene: TRBJ2-1; abundance: NA; v_gene: TRBV5-4; d_gene: NA; CDR3aa: CASNARDGGQFF; CDR3nt: TGTGCCAGCAACGCAAGGGACGGGGGGCAGTTCTTC
j_gene: TRBJ1-2; abundance: NA; v_gene: TRBV11-3; d_gene: NA; CDR3aa: CASSLATGLSDYGYTF; CDR3nt: TGTGCCAGCAGCTTAGCCACAGGGTTATCCGACTATGGCTACACCTTC
j_gene: TRBJ2-7; abundance: NA; v_gene: TRBV18; d_gene: TRBD2; CDR3aa: CASSPPTSGASKQYF; CDR3nt: TGTGCCAGCTCACCACCGACTAGCGGGGCCTCCAAGCAGTACTTC
j_gene: TRBJ2-1; abundance: once; v_gene: TRBV6-5; d_gene: TRBD2; CDR3aa: CASSSLAGGPNEQFF; CDR3nt: TGTGCCAGCAGCTCTCTAGCGGGAGGGCCAAATGAGCAGTTCTTC
j_gene: TRBJ1-3; abundance: NA; v_gene: TRBV3-1/TRBV3-2; d_gene: TRBD1; CDR3aa: CASSQDRLGQGFGNTIYF; CDR3nt: TGTGCCAGCAGCCAAGATAGGCTCGGACAGGGGTTCGGAAACACCATATATTTT
j_gene: TRBJ2-1; abundance: NA; v_gene: TRBV5-1; d_gene: TRBD1; CDR3aa: CASSLGTGGNEQFF; CDR3nt: TGCGCCAGCAGCCTGGGGACAGGGGGCAATGAGCAGTTCTTC
j_gene: TRBJ1-1; abundance: NA; v_gene: TRBV18; d_gene: NA; CDR3aa: CASSPQLQGNTEAFF; CDR3nt: TGTGCCAGCTCCCCCCAGTTGCAGGGGAACACTGAAGCTTTCTTT
j_gene: TRBJ2-1; abundance: NA; v_gene: TRBV6-2/TRBV6-3; d_gene: TRBD1; CDR3aa: CASSYAGTGYYNEQFF; CDR3nt: TGTGCCAGCAGTTACGCCGGGACAGGGTATTACAATGAGCAGTTCTTC
j_gene: TRBJ1-5; abundance: few; v_gene: TRBV3-1/TRBV3-2; d_gene: NA; CDR3aa: CASSQDRNQPQHF; CDR3nt: TGTGCCAGCAGCCAAGACCGGAATCAGCCCCAGCATTTT
j_gene: TRBJ1-6; abundance: NA; v_gene: TRBV3-1/TRBV3-2; d_gene: NA; CDR3aa: CASRQGAGNSPLHF; CDR3nt: TGTGCCAGCAGACAGGGCGCTGGGAATTCACCCCTCCACTTT
j_gene: TRBJ1-1; abundance: NA; v_gene: TRBV18; d_gene: TRBD1; CDR3aa: CASSPLGQGFFAEAFF; CDR3nt: TGTGCCAGCTCACCCCTAGGACAGGGCTTTTTCGCTGAAGCTTTCTTT
j_gene: TRBJ2-1; abundance: NA; v_gene: TRBV4-1; d_gene: TRBD2; CDR3aa: CASSQGRGRANLLYNEQFF; CDR3nt: TGCGCCAGCAGCCAGGGGCGCGGGAGGGCTAACCTTCTATACAATGAGCAGTTCTTC
j_gene: TRBJ2-2; abundance: NA; v_gene: TRBV2; d_gene: TRBD1; CDR3aa: CASRPGTGRPGELFF; CDR3nt: TGTGCCAGCAGGCCCGGGACAGGGCGGCCCGGGGAGCTGTTTTTT
j_gene: TRBJ2-5; abundance: NA; v_gene: TRBV4-1; d_gene: TRBD2; CDR3aa: CASSHIAGGETQYF; CDR3nt: TGCGCCAGCAGCCACATTGCGGGAGGGGAGACCCAGTACTTC
j_gene: TRBJ2-6; abundance: NA; v_gene: TRBV28; d_gene: TRBD1; CDR3aa: CASSRTGGTGANVLTF; CDR3nt: TGTGCCAGCAGTCGCACAGGGGGCACTGGGGCCAACGTCCTGACTTTC